The rows below give T cell receptor beta chains drawn from one sample of a study of T-cell reconstitution after alpha-beta-depleted transplantation in children. In TCRdb, the PCR reads were re-called with MiXCR into one record per CDR3 protein. In the table there are about 640,000 distinct CDR3 sequences, roughly 17% of which are singletons. The sample was PBMCs from the stem cell graft donor, taken from the stem cell graft. These receptors originate from a human donor who donated a stem cell graft to a child with acute myeloid leukemia. Each CDR3 is given with its conserved first and last residue. A D gene is named only where the DNA matches it firmly. Clone sizes are given selectively: once, few, many, or a class where the clone is expanded.

J gene,clone size,V gene,D gene,CDR3 DNA,CDR3 protein
TRBJ2-7,NA,TRBV21-1,NA,TGTGCCAGCAGCAAAGAGGAGACATTTGACTACGAGCAGTACTTC,CASSKEETFDYEQYF
TRBJ2-7,NA,TRBV5-5,TRBD1,TGTGCCAGCAGCGCAGCCGGGACAGGGGGCATCCCCTACGAGCAGTACTTC,CASSAAGTGGIPYEQYF
TRBJ1-1,many,TRBV20-1,NA,TGCAGTGCTAGATCACGGGATGTCCATGGGAACACTGAAGCTTTCTTT,CSARSRDVHGNTEAFF
TRBJ1-5,many,TRBV20-1,NA,TGCAGTGTAAAGGAGACTATAGATCAGCCCCAGCATTTT,CSVKETIDQPQHF
TRBJ2-7,NA,TRBV15,NA,TGTGCCACCAGCAGAGATTATGACTTCTACGAGCAGTACTTC,CATSRDYDFYEQYF
TRBJ2-7,NA,TRBV6-1,NA,TGTGCCTCTGGGTCGGAACCGCCCTACGAGCAGTACTTC,CASGSEPPYEQYF
TRBJ2-2,NA,TRBV6-4,NA,TGTGCCAGCAGTGACCTGTTCGAAGGGGAGCTGTTTTTT,CASSDLFEGELFF
TRBJ2-5,many,TRBV5-6,TRBD1,TGTGCCAGCAGCTTCGCTTCGGGACAGCCGAAAGAGACCCAGTACTTC,CASSFASGQPKETQYF
TRBJ1-1,many,TRBV30,NA,TGTGCCTGGACGAGACTAATGAACACTGAAGCTTTCTTT,CAWTRLMNTEAFF
TRBJ1-5,many,TRBV11-2,NA,TGTGCCAGCAGCTTAGAAGGGGAGGGCAATCAGCCCCAGCATTTT,CASSLEGEGNQPQHF
TRBJ1-1,many,TRBV5-4,TRBD1,TGTGCCAGTGCGGCAGGGGCTCAGGGGGCGCGGCGAGCTTTCTTT,CASAAGAQGARRAFF
TRBJ2-1,many,TRBV20-1,NA,TGCAGTGCTAGAGATGAAGGCAACAATGAGCAGTTCTTC,CSARDEGNNEQFF
TRBJ2-3,few,TRBV5-1,TRBD1,TGCGCCAGCAGCTTGGATCGGGACAGGGTGTTAACAGATACGCAGTATTTT,CASSLDRDRVLTDTQYF
TRBJ2-7,many,TRBV20-1,NA,TGCAGTGCTAGGCCAGGGAGCTCCTACGAGCAGTACTTC,CSARPGSSYEQYF
TRBJ1-1,NA,TRBV14,NA,TGTGCCAGCAGCCCTCATGGACGGTATGAAGCTTTCTTT,CASSPHGRYEAFF
TRBJ2-7,few,TRBV12-3/TRBV12-4,NA,TGTGCCAGCAGTTTAAGGACCAGCTCCTACGAGCAGTACTTC,CASSLRTSSYEQYF
TRBJ2-1,NA,TRBV19,NA,TGTGCCAGTAGTCCCCCCCCAAGGGGCAATGAGCAGTTCTTC,CASSPPPRGNEQFF
TRBJ2-3,many,TRBV20-1,NA,TGCAGTGCTAGATCGGGGGCTAGCACAGATACGCAGTATTTT,CSARSGASTDTQYF
TRBJ1-1,many,TRBV7-2,NA,TGTGCCAGCAGCTTAGCGAGGGTAGGGAGTGAAGCTTTCTTT,CASSLARVGSEAFF
TRBJ2-2,few,TRBV18,NA,TGTGCCAGCTCACCACCGGACGGCACCGGGGAGCTGTTTTTT,CASSPPDGTGELFF
TRBJ2-4,many,TRBV29-1,NA,TGCAGCGTTGAAGACCAATTCCCAGCCAAAAACATTCAGTACTTC,CSVEDQFPAKNIQYF
TRBJ2-5,few,TRBV12-3/TRBV12-4,TRBD1,TGTGCCAGCAGTTTAGCGGGGACAGGGGGCAAGACCCAGTACTTC,CASSLAGTGGKTQYF
TRBJ2-1,few,TRBV5-1,TRBD2,TGCGCCAGCAGCTTGGCCGGTGCGCGGGGGGACAATGAGCAGTTCTTC,CASSLAGARGDNEQFF
TRBJ2-1,many,TRBV20-1,TRBD2,TGCAGTGCTAGAGATGGGTCCCAAAGCGGGGGTTACAATGAGCAGTTCTTC,CSARDGSQSGGYNEQFF
TRBJ2-5,few,TRBV7-9,NA,TGTGCCAGCAGCTCAGGGATGGGGTACCAAGAGACCCAGTACTTC,CASSSGMGYQETQYF
TRBJ2-2,many,TRBV29-1,NA,TGCAGCGCCTTGTACACCGGGGAGCTGTTTTTT,CSALYTGELFF
TRBJ1-2,many,TRBV20-1,NA,TGCAGTGCTACCCAGGGGAGCTATGGCTACACCTTC,CSATQGSYGYTF
TRBJ2-3,NA,TRBV5-1,TRBD2,TGCGCCAGCAGCTTGGCCCAAGCGGGGGGCGGAGATACGCAGTATTTT,CASSLAQAGGGDTQYF